A selection of T cell receptor beta chains follows, all from one sample in a study of blood T cell repertoires in COVID-19. The assay was immunoSEQ multiplex PCR, and TCRdb's table has in-frame clones only and misses some. This sample has fewer than 110,000 clones, with roughly 84% found just once. Sequenced input: peripheral blood. These receptors all stem from a human donor in a cohort sampled during active COVID-19. CDR3s include the opening cysteine and the closing phenylalanine or tryptophan. The D gene is left open where the match is weak. Where a row states a size, it is once, few, many or the class of an expanded clone; other rows omit it.

.	TRBV6-5	TRBJ2-5	.	TGTGCCAGCAGGGGGGGAGGTGGCGGGGAGACCCAGTACTTC	CASRGGGGGETQYF
.	TRBV3-1/TRBV3-2	TRBJ1-1	TRBD1	TGTGCCAGCAGCCAAGCGCAATTTCCCGGACAGGGTAGTTCTGAAGCTTTCTTT	CASSQAQFPGQGSSEAFF
.	TRBV9	TRBJ2-7	.	TGTGCCAGCAGGCCGGACAGCTCCTACGAGCAGTACTTC	CASRPDSSYEQYF
.	TRBV15	TRBJ2-1	TRBD1	TGTGCCACCAGCAGACCCCGTGGACAGGGCAATGAGCAGTTCTTC	CATSRPRGQGNEQFF
.	TRBV6-5	TRBJ1-2	.	TGTGCCAGCAGTTATCACGACAGAGATGGCTACACCTTC	CASSYHDRDGYTF
.	TRBV19	TRBJ2-3	.	TGTGCCAGTAGCGGGAGTAGGGGAGATACGCAGTATTTT	CASSGSRGDTQYF
.	TRBV24-1	TRBJ2-3	TRBD2	TGTGCCACCAGTGATCCCCGGTCCGGGGGGATCAGGACAGATACGCAGTATTTT	CATSDPRSGGIRTDTQYF
.	TRBV29-1	TRBJ2-7	TRBD1	TGCAGCGCCAGACAGGGGCCCTACGAGCAGTACTTC	CSARQGPYEQYF
.	TRBV5-6	TRBJ1-4	.	TGTGCCAGCAGCTTGTACCAGGGATCGGGTGAAAAACTGTTTTTT	CASSLYQGSGEKLFF
.	TRBV7-2	TRBJ2-6	.	TGTGCCAGCAGCTTAGTCGGGGCTGGGGCCAACGTCCTGACTTTC	CASSLVGAGANVLTF
.	TRBV28	TRBJ2-1	TRBD2	TGTGCCAGCGATCCAGCGGGAGGACCATCCTACAATGAGCAGTTCTTC	CASDPAGGPSYNEQFF
.	TRBV7-2	TRBJ1-2	TRBD1	TGTGCCAGCAGCATGACCGGGACAGCCTCCTATGGCTACACCTTC	CASSMTGTASYGYTF
once	TRBV14	TRBJ2-1	.	TGTGCCAGCAGCGCGTTCAATGAGCAGTTCTTC	CASSAFNEQFF
few	TRBV20-1	TRBJ1-2	.	TGCAGTGCTAGTTCGGTTGGGGGCACCTATGGCTACACCTTC	CSASSVGGTYGYTF
.	TRBV30	TRBJ1-3	.	TGTGCCTGGGCGGGGGGAAACACCATATATTTT	CAWAGGNTIYF
.	TRBV5-6	TRBJ1-1	TRBD1	TGTGCCAGCAGCTCCAGGGGGCGCGGGAACACTGAAGCTTTCTTT	CASSSRGRGNTEAFF
.	TRBV7-3	TRBJ2-1	TRBD2	TGTGCCAGCAGCTTAATGGGGACTAGCGCCCATGAGCAGTTCTTC	CASSLMGTSAHEQFF
.	TRBV27	TRBJ2-4	TRBD2	TGTGCCAGCAGTTCCTCCGCGAGAGGACTAGCGGGAGGGGCCAAAAACATTCAGTACTTC	CASSSSARGLAGGAKNIQYF
few	TRBV19	TRBJ1-1	TRBD1	TGTGCCAGTACCTTATGGGACAGGGGGTACACTGAAGCTTTCTTT	CASTLWDRGYTEAFF
.	TRBV15	TRBJ2-1	TRBD2	TGTGCCACCAGCTTAGCTAGCGGCTCCTACAATGAGCAGTTCTTC	CATSLASGSYNEQFF
.	TRBV14	TRBJ1-1	.	TGTGCCAGCAGCGTCCTCAGGGGGAACACTGAAGCTTTCTTT	CASSVLRGNTEAFF
.	TRBV11-3	TRBJ1-1	TRBD1	TGTGCCAGCAGCTTGACAGGGGGCGGCACTGAAGCTTTCTTT	CASSLTGGGTEAFF
.	TRBV6-2/TRBV6-3	TRBJ1-1	.	TGTGCCAGCAGTCAGGGTACTGAAGCTTTCTTT	CASSQGTEAFF
.	TRBV5-1	TRBJ2-1	TRBD1	TGCGCCAGCAGCAGTTTGTTGGGACAGGGGGCCAATGAGCAGTTCTTC	CASSSLLGQGANEQFF
.	TRBV2	TRBJ1-5	.	TGTGCCAGCAGTGATCGTCGGGGTGGTAGCAATCAGCCCCAGCATTTT	CASSDRRGGSNQPQHF
.	TRBV27	TRBJ1-2	.	TGTGCCAGCAGTCGCGGGGGGGCCCAGAACTATGGCTACACCTTC	CASSRGGAQNYGYTF
.	TRBV3-1/TRBV3-2	TRBJ2-7	.	TGTGCCAGCCGCACGACGGGGGAAAAGCAGTACTTC	CASRTTGEKQYF
.	TRBV7-2	TRBJ2-3	TRBD2	TGTGCCAGCAGCTTTTCAGCGGGAGATTCCCTCAATACGCAGTATTTT	CASSFSAGDSLNTQYF
.	TRBV7-2	TRBJ2-3	.	TGTGCCAGCAGCTACAATCAGTCCCCAGATACGCAGTATTTT	CASSYNQSPDTQYF
.	TRBV7-2	TRBJ2-2	TRBD2	TGTGCCAGCAGCCGCGGACTAGCGGGAGTGGCAGGGGAGCTGTTTTTT	CASSRGLAGVAGELFF
.	TRBV4-1	TRBJ2-7	TRBD2	TGCGCCAGCAGCTCCAGTTCGGGACTAGCGGGAGGAATCTCCTTGGGGGAGCAGTACTTC	CASSSSSGLAGGISLGEQYF
once	TRBV18	TRBJ2-4	.	TGTGCCAGCTCACCACCGGGGAGGAACATTCAGTACTTC	CASSPPGRNIQYF
.	TRBV3-1/TRBV3-2	TRBJ2-6	.	TGTGCCAGCAGCCAAGAGCGGGGTAGTCCTACTCTCGGTAACGGGGCCAACGTCCTGACTTTC	CASSQERGSPTLGNGANVLTF
.	TRBV24-1	TRBJ1-5	TRBD1	TGTGCCACCAGTGATGACAGGGGGCCTAGCAATCAGCCCCAGCATTTT	CATSDDRGPSNQPQHF
.	TRBV7-2	TRBJ1-1	.	TGTGCCAGCAGCCCTAGACGGAACACTGAAGCTTTCTTT	CASSPRRNTEAFF
.	TRBV27	TRBJ1-6	.	TGTGCCAGCAGTTTAGGGCAGGGGACGCCCCTCCACTTT	CASSLGQGTPLHF
.	TRBV7-3	TRBJ2-7	.	TGTGCCAGCAGCCCCGGTGGCGGATACGAGCAGTACTTC	CASSPGGGYEQYF
once	TRBV7-2	TRBJ2-1	.	TGTGCCAGCAGCTTATCGGGGAACAATGAGCAGTTCTTC	CASSLSGNNEQFF
.	TRBV29-1	TRBJ1-2	.	TGCAGCGTTTTGGAGATCTATGGCTACACCTTC	CSVLEIYGYTF
once	TRBV7-6	TRBJ2-1	.	TGTGCCAGCGCCCGCGGGGAAGCGGGCCCCCTGTACAATGAGCAGTTCTTC	CASARGEAGPLYNEQFF
.	TRBV7-2	TRBJ1-2	TRBD1	TGTGCCAGCAGCCCGACAGGGGACTATGGCTACACCTTC	CASSPTGDYGYTF
.	TRBV2	TRBJ2-1	.	TGTGCCAGCAGCCCGGGACTCCCCTTCAATGAGCAGTTCTTC	CASSPGLPFNEQFF
once	TRBV5-1	TRBJ2-1	TRBD2	TGCGCCAGCAGCTTGCTAGCGGGAGAGTCCAATGAGCAGTTCTTC	CASSLLAGESNEQFF
once	TRBV3-1/TRBV3-2	TRBJ1-2	.	TGTGCCAGCAGCCAAGGTGGAGTTGCTAACTATGGCTACACCTTC	CASSQGGVANYGYTF
few	TRBV7-2	TRBJ2-7	TRBD2	TGTGCCAGCAGCCTCGGGACTAGCGAAACGGGCTCCTACGAGCAGTACTTC	CASSLGTSETGSYEQYF
.	TRBV21-1	TRBJ2-4	.	TGTGCCAGCAGCCCTCCAGGCGGGCGCGAAGCCAAAAACATTCAGTACTTC	CASSPPGGREAKNIQYF
.	TRBV24-1	TRBJ2-2	.	TGTGCCACCAGTGATGGGGACATCGGGGAGCTGTTTTTT	CATSDGDIGELFF
.	TRBV10-2	TRBJ2-1	TRBD2	TGCGCCAGCAGCGAACGGGGGGGATCCTACAATGAGCAGTTCTTC	CASSERGGSYNEQFF
.	TRBV28	TRBJ1-1	.	TGTGCCAGCAGTTTGCGGTACACTGAAGCTTTCTTT	CASSLRYTEAFF
.	TRBV15	TRBJ2-5	.	TGTGCCGTCAACCCGAGTCAAGAGACCCAGTACTTC	CAVNPSQETQYF
.	TRBV11-1	TRBJ1-1	.	TGTGCCAGCAGCCCGGACACTTCCTGGGGTGAAGCTTTCTTT	CASSPDTSWGEAFF
.	TRBV10-3	TRBJ2-2	.	TGTGCCATCAGTGCGCTAGCGACCTCGAACACCGGGGAGCTGTTTTTT	CAISALATSNTGELFF
.	TRBV14	TRBJ2-1	.	TGTGCCAGCAGCCCCGATCAGGGGGGTTACAATGAGCAGTTCTTC	CASSPDQGGYNEQFF
.	TRBV6-6	TRBJ2-5	.	TGTGCCAGCAGCTCCGTTAGCGTTAATAAAGAGACCCAGTACTTC	CASSSVSVNKETQYF
.	TRBV19	TRBJ2-1	TRBD2	TGTGCCAGTATGGCTAGCGGGCGGCGTAGTGAGCAGTTCTTC	CASMASGRRSEQFF
.	TRBV4-3	TRBJ1-4	.	TGCGCCAGCAGCCAAGGAAGGACAGCCACGGAAAAACTGTTTTTT	CASSQGRTATEKLFF
.	TRBV18	TRBJ2-1	TRBD2	TGTGCCAGCTCACCACCGGGGACTAGATACAATGAGCAGTTCTTC	CASSPPGTRYNEQFF
.	TRBV6-5	TRBJ1-3	.	TGTGCCAGCAGTTACTTCCTTGGAAACACCATATATTTT	CASSYFLGNTIYF
few	TRBV29-1	TRBJ1-1	.	TGCAGCGCTTTCAAGGGGAAGGCTTTCTTT	CSAFKGKAFF